The 7 T cell receptor beta chains reported below all come from one sample, sequenced in a study of spatial heterogeneity in lung cancer. No antigens are known for them. Regarding the study as a whole: Tumoral mutation counts were tracked by counts of expanded intratumoral alpha and beta TCRs.

TCRdb re-called the 5' RACE reads through MiXCR, storing one row per CDR3 protein. Of 9,700 or so distinct CDR3 sequences listed, around 6% were seen once; the top ten hold roughly 9.1%. Time point denoted: sample taken at primary tumor resection. Sequencing used lung tumor tissue, obtained at surgery. The source is a male donor with early-stage non-small cell lung cancer.

This clonotype showed up just a few times. The chain has TRBV27 and TRBJ2-3, with 11 bases that match TRBD2. Germline CDR1 MNHEY, CDR2 SMNVEV (reference sequence). Trimming at V came to 2 bases and at J to 5 bases, leaving 6 bases not matched to a gene. The CDR3 runs 16 residues. CDR3 amino acids: CASSLVAGGPEDTQYF. CDR3 DNA: TGTGCCAGCAGTTTAGTAGCGGGAGGGCCGGAAGATACGCAGTATTTT.

The rearrangement joins TRBV7-3 to TRBJ1-2; D call uncertain. The germline V and J ends were trimmed by 3 bases and 2 bases, with 7 bases remaining between them. The CDR3 has 13 amino acids. The germline CDR1 and CDR2 sequences are SGHTA and FQGTGA. This CDR3 reads CASSFNSNYGYTF. DNA for the CDR3: TGTGCCAGCAGCTTTAACTCCAACTATGGCTACACCTTC.

At least ten counts were recorded for this clonotype. V gene TRBV27 combines with J gene TRBJ2-7, with D possibly being TRBD1 (6 bases). Trimming took 6 bases from V and 1 from J, leaving 7 bases between them. This CDR3 is 12 amino acids long. The germline gives CDR1 MNHEY, CDR2 SMNVEV (reference sequence). The CDR3 DNA is TGTGCCAGCAGGCAGGGGTCCTACGAGCAGTACTTC. Translated: CASRQGSYEQYF.

In its sample, this clonotype was seen many times. The gene calls are TRBV28 and TRBJ2-5; either TRBD1 or TRBD2 may supply D (7 bases each). Germline loops: CDR1 MDHEN, CDR2 SYDVKM. Trimming stripped 7 bases from V and 2 bases from J, with 14 bases between. CDR3 length equals 14 residues. CDR3 sequence (DNA): TGTGCCAGCACCAGGGGGGGGGCACAAGAGACCCAGTACTTC. Residues: CASTRGGAQETQYF.

At least ten counts were recorded for this clonotype. V and J are TRBV20-1 and TRBJ1-5, with 8 bases fitting TRBD1. V gave up 6 bases and J gave up 5 bases; unmatched junction bases: 9. CDR3 length: 14 amino acids. Germline assignment: CDR1 DFQATT and CDR2 SNEGSKA (reference sequence). In DNA, the CDR3 is TGCAGTGCACCCGGGACAGGAGTTTATCAGCCCCAGCATTTT. Protein sequence: CSAPGTGVYQPQHF.

This clonotype has at least ten counts. This CDR3 is CSASSRPTSGRLDEQFF. The CDR3 DNA sequence: TGCAGTGCTAGTTCCCGCCCAACGAGCGGGAGACTAGATGAGCAGTTCTTC. This chain uses TRBV20-1 with TRBJ2-1; TRBD2 aligns across 8 bases. The CDR3 is made up of 17 amino acids. Germline CDR1 reads DFQATT; CDR2 reads SNEGSKA (reference sequence). Germline trimming cut 3 bases from V and 8 bases from J; bases unmatched to any gene: 18.

The J gene is TRBJ2-1, the V gene TRBV4-2; no clear D gene. From germline, CDR1 is LGHNA and CDR2 YNFKEQ. The CDR3 runs to 14 residues. Trimming took 4 bases from V and 8 from J, leaving 15 bases between them. CDR3 amino acids: CASSPDRPWDEQFF. The CDR3 DNA sequence: TGTGCCAGCAGCCCAGATCGCCCGTGGGATGAGCAGTTCTTC.